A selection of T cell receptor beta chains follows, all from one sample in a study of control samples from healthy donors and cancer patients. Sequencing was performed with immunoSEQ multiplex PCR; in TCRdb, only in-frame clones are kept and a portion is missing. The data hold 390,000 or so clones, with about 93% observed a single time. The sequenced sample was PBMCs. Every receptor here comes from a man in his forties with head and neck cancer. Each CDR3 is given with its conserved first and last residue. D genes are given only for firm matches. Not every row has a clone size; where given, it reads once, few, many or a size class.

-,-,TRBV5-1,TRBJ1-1,CASSLASGAVTEAFF,TGCGCCAGCAGCTTGGCCTCGGGGGCAGTTACTGAAGCTTTCTTT
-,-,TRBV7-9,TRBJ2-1,CASSPRLVSPYNEQFF,TGTGCCAGCAGCCCCCGACTAGTTTCTCCATACAATGAGCAGTTCTTC
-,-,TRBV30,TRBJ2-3,CAWSVKAVDTQYF,TGTGCCTGGAGTGTAAAAGCTGTAGATACGCAGTATTTT
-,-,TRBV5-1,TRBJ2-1,CASSWQDSGSLYNEQFF,TGCGCCAGCAGCTGGCAGGACTCCGGGAGCTTATACAATGAGCAGTTCTTC
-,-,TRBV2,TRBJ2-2,CASSSIGGPGELFF,TGTGCCAGCAGCTCAATCGGGGGCCCCGGGGAGCTGTTTTTT
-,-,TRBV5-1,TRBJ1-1,CASSLVGPTEAFF,TGCGCCAGCAGCTTGGTGGGGCCCACTGAAGCTTTCTTT
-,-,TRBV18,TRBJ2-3,CASSPNRNTDTQYF,TGTGCCAGCTCACCGAACAGGAACACAGATACGCAGTATTTT
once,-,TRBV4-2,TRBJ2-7,CASSQPPGVEQYF,TGTGCCAGCAGCCAACCCCCTGGTGTCGAGCAGTACTTC
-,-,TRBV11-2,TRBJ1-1,CASSPGLLNTEAFF,TGTGCCAGCAGCCCCGGACTTTTGAACACTGAAGCTTTCTTT
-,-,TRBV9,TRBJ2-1,CASSVGSGYNEQFF,TGTGCCAGCAGCGTAGGAAGCGGTTACAATGAGCAGTTCTTC
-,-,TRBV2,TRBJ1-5,CASGERGDQPQHF,TGTGCCAGCGGGGAAAGAGGTGATCAGCCCCAGCATTTT
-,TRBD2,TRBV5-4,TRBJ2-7,CASRPSSGPWYEQYF,TGTGCCAGCAGGCCTTCTAGCGGACCCTGGTACGAGCAGTACTTC
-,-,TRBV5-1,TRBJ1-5,CASSTNQPQHF,TGCGCCAGCAGCACTAATCAGCCCCAGCATTTT
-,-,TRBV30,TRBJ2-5,CAWSEGLDETQYF,TGTGCCTGGAGTGAAGGGCTGGATGAGACCCAGTACTTC
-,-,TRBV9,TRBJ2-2,CASSDGGYTGELFF,TGTGCCAGCAGCGACGGGGGTTACACCGGGGAGCTGTTTTTT
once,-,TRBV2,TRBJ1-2,CASSKSGGNGYTF,TGTGCCAGCAGTAAATCAGGAGGGAATGGCTACACCTTC
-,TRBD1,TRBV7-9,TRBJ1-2,CASSLPLDRDGYTF,TGTGCCAGCAGCTTACCCTTGGACAGGGATGGCTACACCTTC
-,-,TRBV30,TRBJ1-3,CAWRNTGDGQVPGNTIYF,TGTGCCTGGAGAAACACCGGGGACGGACAAGTCCCTGGAAACACCATATATTTT
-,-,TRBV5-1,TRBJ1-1,CASSLDGTNTEAFF,TGCGCCAGCAGCTTGGACGGAACGAACACTGAAGCTTTCTTT
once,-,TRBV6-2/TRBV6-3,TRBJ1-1,CASSFRPESEAFF,TGTGCCAGCAGCTTTCGACCAGAGAGTGAAGCTTTCTTT
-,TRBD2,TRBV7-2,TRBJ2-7,CASSFLWASGGSSYEQYF,TGTGCCAGCAGCTTTCTGTGGGCTAGCGGGGGGTCTTCCTACGAGCAGTACTTC
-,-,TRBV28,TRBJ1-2,CASSVTGSYGYTF,TGTGCCAGCAGTGTCACGGGGAGCTATGGCTACACCTTC
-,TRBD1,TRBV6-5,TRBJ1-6,CASSYGSGGGNSPLHF,TGTGCCAGCAGTTACGGGTCAGGGGGTGGTAATTCACCCCTCCACTTT
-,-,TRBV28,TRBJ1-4,CASSLIADVGEKLFF,TGTGCCAGCAGTTTGATCGCAGACGTGGGTGAAAAACTGTTTTTT
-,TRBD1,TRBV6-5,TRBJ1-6,CASSYSRGQGNSPLHF,TGTGCCAGCAGTTACTCCCGGGGACAGGGGAATTCACCCCTCCACTTT
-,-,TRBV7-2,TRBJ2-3,CASSLDLVSGTTDTQYF,TGTGCCAGCAGCTTAGACCTCGTGAGCGGAACCACAGATACGCAGTATTTT
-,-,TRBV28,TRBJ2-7,CASSPDPASSLGGQYF,TGTGCCAGCAGTCCCGACCCGGCATCCTCCTTGGGGGGGCAGTACTTC
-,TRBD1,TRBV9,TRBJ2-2,CASSPRDRGHVGELFF,TGTGCCAGCAGCCCCCGGGACAGGGGGCATGTCGGGGAGCTGTTTTTT
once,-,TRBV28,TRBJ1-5,CASNVGVNQPQHF,TGTGCCAGCAACGTGGGGGTCAATCAGCCCCAGCATTTT
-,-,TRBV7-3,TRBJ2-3,CASSLSSDTQYF,TGTGCCAGCAGCTTAAGCTCAGATACGCAGTATTTT
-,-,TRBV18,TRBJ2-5,CASSSGTKLETQYF,TGTGCCAGCTCCTCCGGGACGAAATTAGAGACCCAGTACTTC
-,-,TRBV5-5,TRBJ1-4,CASSLFGGDEKLFF,TGTGCCAGCAGCTTATTTGGGGGAGATGAAAAACTGTTTTTT